This T cell receptor (beta chain) was retrieved from a study of identical twins. A word on this clonotype: What it binds is unknown.

TCRdb re-called the 5' RACE reads through MiXCR, storing one row per CDR3 protein. The table has fewer than 800,000 distinct CDR3 sequences, roughly 6.6% seen once. Study outcomes and limitations: Compared with unrelated sharing, twin-shared out-of-frame alpha sequences had more low-probability sequences. While abundant cord blood beta clonotypes carried fewer insertions, memory repertoires showed no such pattern. Without tracking the same donors, conclusions rested on cross-sectional statistical analysis.

Trimming pared 0 bases from V and 0 bases from J, leaving 18 bases between. CDR1 is DFQATT and CDR2 is SNEGSKA in the germline V gene (reference sequence). This CDR3 has 17 amino acids. The data were also submitted as part of a second study, on yellow fever vaccine responses in identical twins.

The specimen sequenced was PBMCs. The rearrangement uses TRBV20-1 and TRBJ2-7; D perhaps matches TRBD1 (6 bases). The source of this sequence is a woman aged 18-30 years in good health. This CDR3 is CSARDQTGQTRSYEQYF. In DNA, the CDR3 is TGCAGTGCTAGAGATCAAACCGGACAGACCCGCTCCTACGAGCAGTACTTC.